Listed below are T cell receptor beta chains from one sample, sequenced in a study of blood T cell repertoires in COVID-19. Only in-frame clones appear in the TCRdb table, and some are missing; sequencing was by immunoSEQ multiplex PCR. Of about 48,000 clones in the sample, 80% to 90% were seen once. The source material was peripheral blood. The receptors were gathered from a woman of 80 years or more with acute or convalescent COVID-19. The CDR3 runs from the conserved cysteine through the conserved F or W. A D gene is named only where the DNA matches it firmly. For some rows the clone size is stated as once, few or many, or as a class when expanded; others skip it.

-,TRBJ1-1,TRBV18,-,TGTGCCAGCTCACGGGAGAAGGAAACTGAAGCTTTCTTT,CASSREKETEAFF
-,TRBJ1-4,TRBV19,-,TGTGCCAGCGGACTTCTGGAAAAACTGTTTTTT,CASGLLEKLFF
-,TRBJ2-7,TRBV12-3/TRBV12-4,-,TGTGCCAGCAGTTTAGTCGGGGAGCAGTACTTC,CASSLVGEQYF
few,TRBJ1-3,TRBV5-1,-,TGCGCCAGCAGCGAGACAGGTCAGGATGGAAACACCATATATTTT,CASSETGQDGNTIYF
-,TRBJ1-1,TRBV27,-,TGTGCCACCCGTAGGGGCAGGGAGAACACTGAAGCTTTCTTT,CATRRGRENTEAFF
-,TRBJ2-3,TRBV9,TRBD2,TGTGCCAGCAGCCTTAGCGGGGGGGCCCGCACAGATACGCAGTATTTT,CASSLSGGARTDTQYF
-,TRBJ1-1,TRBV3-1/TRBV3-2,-,TGTGCCAGCAGCCAGGAGACGGCTGAAGCTTTCTTT,CASSQETAEAFF
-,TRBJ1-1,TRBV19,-,TGTGCCAGTAGTATAGGAGCTCCGGTCCTGGTGAACACTGAAGCTTTCTTT,CASSIGAPVLVNTEAFF
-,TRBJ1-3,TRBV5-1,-,TGCGCCAGCAGCATAGACAGCTCTGGAAACACCATATATTTT,CASSIDSSGNTIYF
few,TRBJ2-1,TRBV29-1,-,TGCAGCGTCACAGGGCCCAATGAGCAGTTCTTC,CSVTGPNEQFF
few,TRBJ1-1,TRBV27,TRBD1,TGTGCCAGCAGTTTAGGGACAGCGAACACTGAAGCTTTCTTT,CASSLGTANTEAFF
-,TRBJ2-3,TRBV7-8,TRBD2,TGTGCCAGCAGCTTCCGGGTGGCTAGCGGGGGGGAACTGAATACGCAGTATTTT,CASSFRVASGGELNTQYF
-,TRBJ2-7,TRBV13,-,TGTGCCAGCAGCACCCAAGGGGGGGCCTACGAGCAGTACTTC,CASSTQGGAYEQYF
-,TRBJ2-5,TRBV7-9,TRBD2,TGTGCCAGCAGCTTAGCAGTAGCGGGGGGAGAGACCCAGTACTTC,CASSLAVAGGETQYF
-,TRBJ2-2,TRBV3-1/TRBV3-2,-,TGTGCCAGCAGCCAAGGCCGGACACGGAACACCGGGGAGCTGTTTTTT,CASSQGRTRNTGELFF
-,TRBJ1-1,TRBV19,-,TGTGCCAGTAGTATATCTCGGACTGAAGCTTTCTTT,CASSISRTEAFF
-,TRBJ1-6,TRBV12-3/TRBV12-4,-,TGTGCCAGCAGTTTCCAGGATTCACCCCTCCACTTT,CASSFQDSPLHF
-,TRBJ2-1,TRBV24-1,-,TGTGCCACCAGTGGGGGCTCTTCCTACAATGAGCAGTTCTTC,CATSGGSSYNEQFF
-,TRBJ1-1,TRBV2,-,TGTGCCAGCATCTTCGGGAACACTGAAGCTTTCTTT,CASIFGNTEAFF
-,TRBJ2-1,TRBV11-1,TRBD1,TGTGCCAGCAGACAAGGGGGCGAGCAGTTCTTC,CASRQGGEQFF
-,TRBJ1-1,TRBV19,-,TGTGCCAGTAGTAGTTTGGGACTCGGGACTGAAGCTTTCTTT,CASSSLGLGTEAFF
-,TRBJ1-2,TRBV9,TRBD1,TGTGCCAGCAGCGTAGCCAGGGGGGACTATGGCTACACCTTC,CASSVARGDYGYTF
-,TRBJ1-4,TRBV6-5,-,TGTGCCAGCATTCCCCTATTTGCAACTAATGAAAAACTGTTTTTT,CASIPLFATNEKLFF
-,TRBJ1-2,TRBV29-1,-,TGCAGCGTTGCGGACTTAGGGGGCTACACCTTC,CSVADLGGYTF
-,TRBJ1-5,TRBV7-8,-,TGTGCCAGCAGCTTAGGGGGCCGAAATCAGCCCCAGCATTTT,CASSLGGRNQPQHF
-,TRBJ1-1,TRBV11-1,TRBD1,TGTGCCAGCAGTTTGACAGGGGCGAACACTGAAGCTTTCTTT,CASSLTGANTEAFF
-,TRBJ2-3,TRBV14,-,TGTGCCAGCAGCCAAATAGACCAGGGGTCAGATACGCAGTATTTT,CASSQIDQGSDTQYF
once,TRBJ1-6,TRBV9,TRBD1,TGTGCCAGCAGCGCAGGACAGGCCAATTCACCCCTCCACTTT,CASSAGQANSPLHF
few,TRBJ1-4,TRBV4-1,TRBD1,TGCGCCAGCAGTCCTACAGGGGCCTGGGGGGAAAAACTGTTTTTT,CASSPTGAWGEKLFF
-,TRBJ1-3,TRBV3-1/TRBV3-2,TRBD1,TGTGCCAGCAGCCAACTGGGACAGAGCTCTGGAAACACCATATATTTT,CASSQLGQSSGNTIYF
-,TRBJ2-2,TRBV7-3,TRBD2,TGTGCCAGCAGGTCGACTAGCGGGGCCACCGGGGAGCTGTTTTTT,CASRSTSGATGELFF
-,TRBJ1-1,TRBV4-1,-,TGCGCCAGCAGCCTAATGGGACAAGGGGAAGCTTTCTTT,CASSLMGQGEAFF
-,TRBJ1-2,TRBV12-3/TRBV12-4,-,TGTGCCAGCAGATTGACAGATAACTATGGCTACACCTTC,CASRLTDNYGYTF
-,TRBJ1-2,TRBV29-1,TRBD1,TGCAGCGCCTGGACAGGGGACCTCTATGGCTACACCTTC,CSAWTGDLYGYTF
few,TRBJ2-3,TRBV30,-,TGTGCCCGACAGGCCAACACAGATACGCAGTATTTT,CARQANTDTQYF
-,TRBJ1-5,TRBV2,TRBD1,TGTGCCAGCAGGGCTGACAGGGTAAATCAGCCCCAGCATTTT,CASRADRVNQPQHF
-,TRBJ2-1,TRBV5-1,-,TGCGCCAGCTCACTGGACAGGGAGGGCAATGAGCAGTTCTTC,CASSLDREGNEQFF
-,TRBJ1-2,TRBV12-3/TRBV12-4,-,TGTGCCAGCAGTGCAGACAGGAATCGCTACACCTTC,CASSADRNRYTF
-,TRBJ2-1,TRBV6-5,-,TGTGCCAGCAGCCGATCAGGGCTACCTGACAATGAGCAGTTCTTC,CASSRSGLPDNEQFF
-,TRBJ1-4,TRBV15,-,TGTGCCACCAGCAGAGATATAAATAATAATGAAAAACTGTTTTTT,CATSRDINNNEKLFF
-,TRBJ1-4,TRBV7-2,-,TGTGCCAGCAGCCAAGGGGGAGATGGAGAAAAACTGTTTTTT,CASSQGGDGEKLFF
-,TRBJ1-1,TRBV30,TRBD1,TGTGCCTGGGATTGGGGGACAGGGGGCGCAATGAACACTGAAGCTTTCTTT,CAWDWGTGGAMNTEAFF
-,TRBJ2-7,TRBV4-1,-,TGCGCCAGCAGCCCCAACGAGCGCCGCTACGAGCAGTACTTC,CASSPNERRYEQYF
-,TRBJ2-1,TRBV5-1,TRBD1,TGCGCCAGCAGCACCGGACAGGGGGGTATCGATGAGCAGTTCTTC,CASSTGQGGIDEQFF
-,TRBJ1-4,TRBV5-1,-,TGCGCCAGCAGCTTGGGGGGGCTTGGAGAAAAACTGTTTTTT,CASSLGGLGEKLFF
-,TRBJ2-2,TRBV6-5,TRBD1,TGTGCCAGCAGATCCGGGACAGGGGCCGTCGGGGAGCTGTTTTTT,CASRSGTGAVGELFF
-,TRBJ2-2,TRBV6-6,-,TGTGCCAGCAGTAGGGGGACCGGGGAGCTGTTTTTT,CASSRGTGELFF
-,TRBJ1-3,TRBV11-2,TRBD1,TGTGCCAGCAGCCTACAGGGGGCCGGAAACACCATATATTTT,CASSLQGAGNTIYF
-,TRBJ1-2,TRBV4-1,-,TGCGCCAGCAGCCAAGATCGAGCGGCCGGGCTTGGCTACACCTTC,CASSQDRAAGLGYTF
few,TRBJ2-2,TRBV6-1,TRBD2,TGTGCCAGCAGTGTGAATAGCGGGGGGAGAACCGGGGAGCTGTTTTTT,CASSVNSGGRTGELFF
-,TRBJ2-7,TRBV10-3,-,TGTGCCATCAGTGACCGTGTGGACAGAAACTACGAGCAGTACTTC,CAISDRVDRNYEQYF
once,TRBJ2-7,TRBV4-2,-,TGTGCCAGCAGCCAAGACGGCGGAAACTACGAGCAGTACTTC,CASSQDGGNYEQYF
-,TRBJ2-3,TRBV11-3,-,TGTGCCAGCAGCTTAGATCAAACAGATACGCAGTATTTT,CASSLDQTDTQYF
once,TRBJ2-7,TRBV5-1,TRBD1,TGCGCCAGCAACGAGGGGGGACAGGGAAAAAGGTACGAGCAGTACTTC,CASNEGGQGKRYEQYF